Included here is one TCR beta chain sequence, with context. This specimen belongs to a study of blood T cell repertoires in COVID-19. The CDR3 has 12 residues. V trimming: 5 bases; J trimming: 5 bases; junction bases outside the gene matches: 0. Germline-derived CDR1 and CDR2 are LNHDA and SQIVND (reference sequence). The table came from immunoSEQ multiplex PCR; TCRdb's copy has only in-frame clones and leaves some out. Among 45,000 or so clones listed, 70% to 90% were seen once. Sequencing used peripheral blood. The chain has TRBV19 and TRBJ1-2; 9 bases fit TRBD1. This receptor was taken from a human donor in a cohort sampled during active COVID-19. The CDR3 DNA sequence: TGTGCCAGTAGTGACAGGGGGTATGGCTACACCTTC. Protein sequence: CASSDRGYGYTF.